Below, one T cell receptor beta chain is given with its context. The antigen is unknown. The data originate from a study of graft-versus-host responses after intestinal transplantation. In the study overall: Recipients were given multivisceral, liver-intestinal, or isolated intestinal transplants. Every transplant recipient was induced with anti-thymocyte globulin, then maintained on tacrolimus and steroids for two to three years. Study-wide results and limits: Allografts from individuals with graft-donor T cell macrochimerism displayed high graft-versus-host to host-versus-graft clonal ratios. With peak circulating GvH clone levels came an association with early post-transplant HvG declines.

Measured with immunoSEQ multiplex PCR; TCRdb has only the in-frame clones, and not every one. The sample contains around 100,000 clones, more than 85% of which appear only once. The CDR3 spans 15 residues. Germline V gene sequence: CDR1 LGHNA, CDR2 YNFKEQ. After removal of 1 base from V and 8 bases from J, the junction contained 5 bases not matched to a gene. The source is a human donor who received an intestinal transplant. This rearrangement joins TRBV4-2 to TRBJ2-1; TRBD2 agrees at 10 bases. The source material was unstimulated CD4+ T cells sorted from spleen or lymph node cells, sampled before intestinal transplant. DNA of the CDR3: TGTGCCAGCAGCCAAGGAGCGGGAGGGCCGGATGAGCAGTTCTTC. It specifies CASSQGAGGPDEQFF.